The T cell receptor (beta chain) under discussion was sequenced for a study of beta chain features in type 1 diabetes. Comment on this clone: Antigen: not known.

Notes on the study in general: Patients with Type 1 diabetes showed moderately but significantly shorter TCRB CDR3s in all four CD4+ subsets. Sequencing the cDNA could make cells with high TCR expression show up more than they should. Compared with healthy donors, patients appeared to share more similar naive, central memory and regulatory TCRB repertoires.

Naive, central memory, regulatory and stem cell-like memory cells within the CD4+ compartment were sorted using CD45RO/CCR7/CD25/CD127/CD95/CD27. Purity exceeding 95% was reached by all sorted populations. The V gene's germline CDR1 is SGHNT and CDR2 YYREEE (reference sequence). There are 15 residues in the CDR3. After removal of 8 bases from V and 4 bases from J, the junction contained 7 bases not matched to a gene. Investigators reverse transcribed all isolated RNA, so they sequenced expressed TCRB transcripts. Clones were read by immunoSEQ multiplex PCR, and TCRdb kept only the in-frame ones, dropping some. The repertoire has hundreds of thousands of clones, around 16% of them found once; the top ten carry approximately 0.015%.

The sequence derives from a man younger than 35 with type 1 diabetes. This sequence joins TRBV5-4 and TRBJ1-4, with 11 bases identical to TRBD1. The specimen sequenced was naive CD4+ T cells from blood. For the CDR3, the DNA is TGTGCCAGTGGGACAGGGGGACGGGGTAATGAAAAACTGTTTTTT. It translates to CASGTGGRGNEKLFF. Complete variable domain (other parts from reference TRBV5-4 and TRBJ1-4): ETGVTQSPTHLIKTRGQQVTLRCSSQSGHNTVSWYQQALGQGPQFIFQYYREEENGRGNFPPRFSGLQFPNYSSELNVNALELDDSALYLCASGTGGRGNEKLFFGSGTQLSVL.